This TCR beta chain stems from a study of blood T cells in healthy people across ages. Study-wide results and limits: Naive CD4+ cell counts and diversity both ran higher in long-lived than in aged donors. Investigators treated diversity estimates from one million T cells as underestimates.

The CDR3 consists of 12 residues. Germline CDR1 reads DFQATT; CDR2 reads SNEGSKA (reference sequence). J was trimmed by 4 bases and V by 5 bases; bases with no gene match: 4. Details on this clonotype: Its antigen is as yet unknown.

PCR was performed a second time for roughly 6 to 12 cycles using a sample-barcoded 5' primer and a J-beta primer mix. Each sample yielded at least 3 million CDR3-containing paired-end reads. TCRdb redid the calling of the 5' RACE reads with MiXCR, one entry per CDR3 protein. The sample yields about 970,000 distinct CDR3 sequences, about 53% seen once. The sequence was obtained from a woman in her fifties or sixties in good health. The V call is TRBV20-1, the J call TRBJ2-5; 7 nucleotides agree with TRBD1. The sample was blood. The CDR3: CSAYRGRETQYF. The CDR3 DNA follows: TGCAGTGCTTACAGGGGACGAGAGACCCAGTACTTC.